The source of this T cell receptor (beta chain) is a study of cytomegalovirus exposure and HLA in healthy donors. The CDR3 contains 14 residues. Deletions cut 3 bases from V and 7 bases from J, with 13 bases between. Per germline, CDR1 LNHDA and CDR2 SQIVND (reference sequence). PCR was performed using 60 Vbeta and 13 Jbeta primers. TCRdb's table, derived via immunoSEQ multiplex PCR, lists solely in-frame clones and lacks some. This table holds approximately 50,000 clones. The TCR originated in a female donor in good health and CMV-seronegative. The chain combines TRBV19 with TRBJ1-5; D perhaps matches TRBD1 (6 bases). Source material: PBMCs. The CDR3 loop is CASSMGGAGQPQHF. DNA of the CDR3: TGTGCCAGTAGTATGGGGGGGGCAGGACAGCCCCAGCATTTT.